This passage covers 5 T cell receptor beta chains from one sample sequenced in a study of T cells after yellow fever vaccination. TCRdb reanalysed the 5' RACE reads using MiXCR and keeps one entry per CDR3 protein. The sample contains some 73,000 distinct CDR3 sequences, over 7.5% of which appear only once. The sample was CD8+ T cells sorted from PBMCs, taken on the day of the yellow fever booster vaccination. The source is a man aged 25-40 years who received the YFV17D yellow fever vaccine.

This clonotype was seen a few times. This chain joins TRBV27 and TRBJ2-7; perhaps TRBD2 as D (7 bases). CDR3 size: 14 residues. CDR1 is MNHEY, CDR2 SMNVEV, per germline (reference sequence). V was pared by 3 bases and J by 0 bases, with 9 bases between. CDR3 nucleotide sequence: TGTGCCAGCAGTTTGGCGGGGGCCTCCTACGAGCAGTACTTC. It specifies CASSLAGASYEQYF.

This clonotype was seen ten or more times. The V call is TRBV5-1, the J call TRBJ2-1, with 8 bases lining up with TRBD2. J lost 0 bases, V lost 8 bases, and 4 bases had no gene match. Germline values: CDR1 SGHRS, CDR2 YFSETQ. The CDR3 has 14 residues. The CDR3 nucleotides read TGCGCCAGTACCGGGGGGGCCTCCTACAATGAGCAGTTCTTC. This codes for CASTGGASYNEQFF.

The rearrangement joins TRBV4-3 to TRBJ1-1; 7 nucleotides agree with TRBD1. The trim removed 1 base at V and 0 bases at J, leaving 11 bases unmatched. The CDR3 is 18 amino acids. Germline V gives CDR1 LGHNA, CDR2 YSLEER. DNA of the CDR3: TGCGCCAGCAGCCAAGCCCCGGGACAGACTTTTATGAACACTGAAGCTTTCTTT. Its translation is CASSQAPGQTFMNTEAFF.

This clonotype was seen only a few times. This chain uses TRBV4-1 with TRBJ2-2, with D unresolved. Germline V gene sequence: CDR1 MGHRA, CDR2 YSYEKL. Trimming took 0 bases from V and 0 from J, leaving 5 bases between them. The CDR3 totals 15 residues. CDR3 sequence: CASSQEVTNTGELFF. In DNA form, the CDR3 reads TGCGCCAGCAGCCAAGAAGTGACGAACACCGGGGAGCTGTTTTTT.

The J gene is TRBJ1-2, the V gene TRBV6-5, with D maybe TRBD1 (5 bases). The ends were cut back, 0 bases at V and 4 bases at J, with 12 bases in the middle. This CDR3 has 15 residues. Per germline, CDR1 MNHEY and CDR2 SVGAGI. The CDR3 bases are TGTGCCAGCAGTTACTCGTTGGGGGGGAGCTATGGCTACACCTTC. It yields the protein CASSYSLGGSYGYTF.